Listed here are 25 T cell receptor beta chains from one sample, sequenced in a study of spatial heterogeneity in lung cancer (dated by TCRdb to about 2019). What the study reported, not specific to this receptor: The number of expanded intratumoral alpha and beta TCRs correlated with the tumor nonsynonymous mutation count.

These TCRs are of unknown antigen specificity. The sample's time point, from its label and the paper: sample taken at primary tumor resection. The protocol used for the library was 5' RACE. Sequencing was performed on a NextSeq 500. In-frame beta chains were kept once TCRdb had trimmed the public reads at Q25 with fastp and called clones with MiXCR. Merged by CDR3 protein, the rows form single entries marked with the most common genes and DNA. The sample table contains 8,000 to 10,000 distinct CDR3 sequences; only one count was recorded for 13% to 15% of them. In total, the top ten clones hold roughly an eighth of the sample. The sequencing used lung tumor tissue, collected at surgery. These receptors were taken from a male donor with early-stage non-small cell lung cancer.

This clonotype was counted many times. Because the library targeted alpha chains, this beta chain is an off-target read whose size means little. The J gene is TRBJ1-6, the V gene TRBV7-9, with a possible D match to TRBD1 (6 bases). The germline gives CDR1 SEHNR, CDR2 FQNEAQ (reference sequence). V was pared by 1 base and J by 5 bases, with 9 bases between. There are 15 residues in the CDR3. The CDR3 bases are TGTGCCAGCAGCTTAGTGGGGGCCGATAATTCACCCCTCCACTTT. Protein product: CASSLVGADNSPLHF. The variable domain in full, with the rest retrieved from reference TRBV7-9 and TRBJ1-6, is DTGVSQNPRHKITKRGQNVTFRCDPISEHNRLYWYRQTLGQGPEFLTYFQNEAQLEKSRLLSDRFSAERPKGSFSTLEIQRTEQGDSAMYLCASSLVGADNSPLHFGNGTRLTVT.

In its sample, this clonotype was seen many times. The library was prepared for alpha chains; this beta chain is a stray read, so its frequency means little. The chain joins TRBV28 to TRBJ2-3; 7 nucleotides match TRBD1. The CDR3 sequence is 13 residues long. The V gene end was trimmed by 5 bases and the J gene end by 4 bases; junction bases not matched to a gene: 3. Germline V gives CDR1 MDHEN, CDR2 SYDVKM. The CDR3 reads CASSPQGADTQYF. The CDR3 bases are TGTGCCAGCAGTCCCCAGGGGGCAGATACGCAGTATTTT. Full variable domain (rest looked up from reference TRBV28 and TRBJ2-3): DVKVTQSSRYLVKRTGEKVFLECVQDMDHENMFWYRQDPGLGLRLIYFSYDVKMKEKGDIPEGYSVSREKKERFSLILESASTNQTSMYLCASSPQGADTQYFGPGTRLTVL.

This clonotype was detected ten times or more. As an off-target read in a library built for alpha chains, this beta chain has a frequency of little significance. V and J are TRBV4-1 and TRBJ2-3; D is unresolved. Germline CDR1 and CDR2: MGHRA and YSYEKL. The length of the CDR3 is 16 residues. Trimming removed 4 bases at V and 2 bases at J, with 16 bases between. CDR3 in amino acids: CASSPPPDENTDTQYF. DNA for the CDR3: TGCGCCAGCAGCCCGCCCCCGGACGAGAACACAGATACGCAGTATTTT.

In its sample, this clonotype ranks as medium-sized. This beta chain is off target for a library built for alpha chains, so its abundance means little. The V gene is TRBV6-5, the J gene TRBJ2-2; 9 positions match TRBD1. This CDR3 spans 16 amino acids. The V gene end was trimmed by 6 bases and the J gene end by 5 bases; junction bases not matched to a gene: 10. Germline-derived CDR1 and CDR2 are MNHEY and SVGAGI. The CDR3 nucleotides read TGTGCCAGCAGGCTACTTACAGGGGGCGAGACCGGGGAGCTGTTTTTT. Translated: CASRLLTGGETGELFF.

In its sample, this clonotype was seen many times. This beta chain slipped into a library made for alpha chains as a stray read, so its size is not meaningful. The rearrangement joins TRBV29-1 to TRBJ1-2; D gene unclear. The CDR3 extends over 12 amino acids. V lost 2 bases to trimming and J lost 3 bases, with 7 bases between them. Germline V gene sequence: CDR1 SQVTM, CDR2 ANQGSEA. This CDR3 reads CSVERLDYGYTF. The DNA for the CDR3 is TGCAGCGTTGAACGGTTGGACTATGGCTACACCTTC.

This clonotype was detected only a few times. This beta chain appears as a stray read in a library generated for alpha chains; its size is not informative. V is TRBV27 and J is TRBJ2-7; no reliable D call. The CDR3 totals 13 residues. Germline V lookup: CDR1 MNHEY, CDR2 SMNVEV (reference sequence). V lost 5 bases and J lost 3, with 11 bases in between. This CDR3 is CASSPGSVYEQYF. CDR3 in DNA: TGTGCCAGCAGTCCCGGCTCTGTCTACGAGCAGTACTTC.

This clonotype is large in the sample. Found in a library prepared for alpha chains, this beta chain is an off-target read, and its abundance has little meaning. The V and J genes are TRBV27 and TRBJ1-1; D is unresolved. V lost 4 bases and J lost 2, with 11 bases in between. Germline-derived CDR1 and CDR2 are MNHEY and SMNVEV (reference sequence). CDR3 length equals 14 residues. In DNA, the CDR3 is TGTGCCAGCAGTTCCATTCAGAGTAACACTGAAGCTTTCTTT. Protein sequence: CASSSIQSNTEAFF.

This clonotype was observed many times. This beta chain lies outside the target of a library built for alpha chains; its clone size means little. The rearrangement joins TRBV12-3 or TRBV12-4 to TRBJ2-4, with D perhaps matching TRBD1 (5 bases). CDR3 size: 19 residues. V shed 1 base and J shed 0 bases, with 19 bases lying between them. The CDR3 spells CASSLGFRATVLAKNIQYF. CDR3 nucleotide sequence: TGTGCCAGCAGTTTAGGCTTTCGGGCGACAGTTCTAGCCAAAAACATTCAGTACTTC.

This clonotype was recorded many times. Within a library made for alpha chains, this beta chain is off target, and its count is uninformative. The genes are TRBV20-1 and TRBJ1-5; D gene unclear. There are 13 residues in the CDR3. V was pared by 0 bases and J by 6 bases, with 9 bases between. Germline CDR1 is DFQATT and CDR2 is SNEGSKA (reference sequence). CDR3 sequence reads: CSARDGKGQPQHF. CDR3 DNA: TGCAGTGCTAGAGATGGGAAAGGTCAGCCCCAGCATTTT.

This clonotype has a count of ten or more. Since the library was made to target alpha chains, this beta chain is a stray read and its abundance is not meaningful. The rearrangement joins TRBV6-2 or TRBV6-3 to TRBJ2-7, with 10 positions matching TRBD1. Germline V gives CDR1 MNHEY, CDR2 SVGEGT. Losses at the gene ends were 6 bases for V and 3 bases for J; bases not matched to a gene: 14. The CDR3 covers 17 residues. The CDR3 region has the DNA TGTGCCAGCAGCCGGGCCCCCCTAGACAGGGGGCGCTACGAGCAGTACTTC. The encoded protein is CASSRAPLDRGRYEQYF.

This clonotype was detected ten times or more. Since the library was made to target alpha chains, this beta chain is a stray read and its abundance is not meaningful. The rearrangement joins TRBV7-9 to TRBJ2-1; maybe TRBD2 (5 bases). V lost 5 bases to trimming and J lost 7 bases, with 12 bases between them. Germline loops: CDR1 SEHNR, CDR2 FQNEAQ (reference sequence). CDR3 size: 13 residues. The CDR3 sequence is CASSLDWANEQFF. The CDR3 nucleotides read TGTGCCAGCAGCCTGGACTGGGCGAATGAGCAGTTCTTC.

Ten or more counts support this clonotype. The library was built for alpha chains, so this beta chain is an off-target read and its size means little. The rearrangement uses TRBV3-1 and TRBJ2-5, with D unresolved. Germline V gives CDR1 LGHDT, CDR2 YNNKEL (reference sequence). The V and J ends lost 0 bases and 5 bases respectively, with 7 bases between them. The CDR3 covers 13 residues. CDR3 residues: CASSQDHMETQYF. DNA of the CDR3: TGTGCCAGCAGCCAAGACCACATGGAGACCCAGTACTTC.

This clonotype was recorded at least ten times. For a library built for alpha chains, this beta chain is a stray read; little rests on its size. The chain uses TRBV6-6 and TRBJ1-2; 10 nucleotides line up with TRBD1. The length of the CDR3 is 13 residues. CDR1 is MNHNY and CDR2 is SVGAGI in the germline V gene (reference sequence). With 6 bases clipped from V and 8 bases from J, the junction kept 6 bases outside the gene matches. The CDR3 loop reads CASRRQGAGGYTF. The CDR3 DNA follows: TGTGCCAGCAGGCGACAGGGGGCGGGCGGCTACACCTTC.

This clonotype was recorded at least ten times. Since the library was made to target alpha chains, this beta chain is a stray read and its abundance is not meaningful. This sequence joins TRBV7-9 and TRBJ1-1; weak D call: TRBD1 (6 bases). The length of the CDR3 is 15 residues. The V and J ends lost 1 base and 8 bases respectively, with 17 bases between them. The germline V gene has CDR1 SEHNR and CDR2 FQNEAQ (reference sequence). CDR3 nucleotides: TGTGCCAGCAGCTTAGTTTTTGAGGGGGATGAGGAAGCTTTCTTT. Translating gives CASSLVFEGDEEAFF. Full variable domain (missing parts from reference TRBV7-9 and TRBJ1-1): DTGVSQNPRHKITKRGQNVTFRCDPISEHNRLYWYRQTLGQGPEFLTYFQNEAQLEKSRLLSDRFSAERPKGSFSTLEIQRTEQGDSAMYLCASSLVFEGDEEAFFGQGTRLTVV.

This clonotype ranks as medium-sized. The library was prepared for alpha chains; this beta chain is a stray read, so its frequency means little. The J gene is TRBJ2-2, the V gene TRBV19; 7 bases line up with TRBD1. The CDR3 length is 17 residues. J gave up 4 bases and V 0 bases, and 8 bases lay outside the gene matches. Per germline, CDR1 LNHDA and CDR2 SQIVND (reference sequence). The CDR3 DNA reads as TGTGCCAGTAGTATAGATCCTGGGGCAGGGGGCACCGGGGAGCTGTTTTTT. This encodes CASSIDPGAGGTGELFF.

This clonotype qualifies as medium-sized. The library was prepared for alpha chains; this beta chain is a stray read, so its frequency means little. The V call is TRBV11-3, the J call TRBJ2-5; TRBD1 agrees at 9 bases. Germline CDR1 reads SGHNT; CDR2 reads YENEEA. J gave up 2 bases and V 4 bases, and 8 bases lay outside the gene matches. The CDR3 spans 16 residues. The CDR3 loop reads CASSSTGGSTQETQYF. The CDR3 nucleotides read TGTGCCAGCAGCTCCACAGGGGGCTCGACACAAGAGACCCAGTACTTC.

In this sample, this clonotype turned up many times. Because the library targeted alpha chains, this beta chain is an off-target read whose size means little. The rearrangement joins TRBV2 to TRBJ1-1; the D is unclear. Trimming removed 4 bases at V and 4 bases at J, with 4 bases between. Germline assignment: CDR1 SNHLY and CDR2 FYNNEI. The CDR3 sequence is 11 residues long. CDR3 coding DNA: TGTGCCAGCAGTGTTGGCACTGAAGCTTTCTTT. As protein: CASSVGTEAFF.

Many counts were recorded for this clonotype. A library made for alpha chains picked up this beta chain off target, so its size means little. The CDR3 coding sequence is TGCGCCAGCAGCTTGGAGGGCCACGTGAACGACTATGGCTACACCTTC. Amino acid sequence: CASSLEGHVNDYGYTF. The chain carries TRBV5-1 and TRBJ1-2; D gene unclear. V was pared by 0 bases and J by 3 bases, with 15 bases between. The CDR3 is 16 amino acids. CDR1 and CDR2 (germline): SGHRS, YFSETQ.

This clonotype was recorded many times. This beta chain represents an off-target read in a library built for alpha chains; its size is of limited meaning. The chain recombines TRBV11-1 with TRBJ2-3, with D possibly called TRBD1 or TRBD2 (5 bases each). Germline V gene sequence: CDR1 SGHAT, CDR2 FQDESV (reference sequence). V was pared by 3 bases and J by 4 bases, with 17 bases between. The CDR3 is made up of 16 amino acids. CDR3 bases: TGTGCCAGCAGCTTCGGGACCCCAGGGTGGGCAGATACGCAGTATTTT. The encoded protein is CASSFGTPGWADTQYF.

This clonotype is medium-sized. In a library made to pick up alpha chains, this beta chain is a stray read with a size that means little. The CDR3 protein is CASTRDSRDEQYF. The DNA of the CDR3 is TGTGCCAGCACCCGGGACTCCCGGGACGAGCAGTACTTC. The V call is TRBV7-9, the J call TRBJ2-7, with D perhaps TRBD2 (6 bases). CDR3 size: 13 residues. V lost 7 bases and J 5 bases, leaving 15 bases between the germline ends. CDR1 SEHNR and CDR2 FQNEAQ come from the germline V gene (reference sequence).

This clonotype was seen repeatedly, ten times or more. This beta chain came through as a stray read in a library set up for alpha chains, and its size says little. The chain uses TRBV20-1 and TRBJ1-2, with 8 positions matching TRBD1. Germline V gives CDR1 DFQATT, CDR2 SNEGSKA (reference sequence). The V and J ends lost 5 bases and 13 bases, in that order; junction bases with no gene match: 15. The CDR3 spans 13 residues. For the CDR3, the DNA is TGCAGTGCTTTCTCGGGGACAGGACAACGTCTCACCTTC. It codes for CSAFSGTGQRLTF.

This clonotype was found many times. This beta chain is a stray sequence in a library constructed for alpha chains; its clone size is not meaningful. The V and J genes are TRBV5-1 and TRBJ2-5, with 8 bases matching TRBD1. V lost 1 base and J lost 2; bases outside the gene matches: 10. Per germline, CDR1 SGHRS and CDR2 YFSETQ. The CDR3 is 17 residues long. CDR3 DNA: TGCGCCAGCAGCTTGCATCGCGGGACAGGTGAACAAGAGACCCAGTACTTC. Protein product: CASSLHRGTGEQETQYF.

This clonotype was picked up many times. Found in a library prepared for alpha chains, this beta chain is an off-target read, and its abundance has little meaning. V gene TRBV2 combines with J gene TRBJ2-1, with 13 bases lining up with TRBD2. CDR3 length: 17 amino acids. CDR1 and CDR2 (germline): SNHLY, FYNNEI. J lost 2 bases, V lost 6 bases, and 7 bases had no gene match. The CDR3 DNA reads TGTGCCAGCAGCAACCTACTAGCGGGGGGGACCTACAATGAGCAGTTCTTC. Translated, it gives CASSNLLAGGTYNEQFF.

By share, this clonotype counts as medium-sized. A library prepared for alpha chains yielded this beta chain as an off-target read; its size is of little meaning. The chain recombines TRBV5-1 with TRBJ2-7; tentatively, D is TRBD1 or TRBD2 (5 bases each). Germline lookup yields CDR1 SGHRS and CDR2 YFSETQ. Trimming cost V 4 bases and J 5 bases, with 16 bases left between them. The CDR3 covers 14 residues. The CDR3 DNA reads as TGCGCCAGCAGCATGTCAGGGACGCTGAACGAGCAGTACTTC. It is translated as CASSMSGTLNEQYF.

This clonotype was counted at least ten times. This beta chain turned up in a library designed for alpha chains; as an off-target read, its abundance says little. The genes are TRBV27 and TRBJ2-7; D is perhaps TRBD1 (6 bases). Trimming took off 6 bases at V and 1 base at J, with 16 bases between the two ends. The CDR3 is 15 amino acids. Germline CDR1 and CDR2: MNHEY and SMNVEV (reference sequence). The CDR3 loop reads CASRLQGQRSYEQYF. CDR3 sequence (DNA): TGTGCCAGCAGGCTACAGGGCCAACGATCCTACGAGCAGTACTTC.